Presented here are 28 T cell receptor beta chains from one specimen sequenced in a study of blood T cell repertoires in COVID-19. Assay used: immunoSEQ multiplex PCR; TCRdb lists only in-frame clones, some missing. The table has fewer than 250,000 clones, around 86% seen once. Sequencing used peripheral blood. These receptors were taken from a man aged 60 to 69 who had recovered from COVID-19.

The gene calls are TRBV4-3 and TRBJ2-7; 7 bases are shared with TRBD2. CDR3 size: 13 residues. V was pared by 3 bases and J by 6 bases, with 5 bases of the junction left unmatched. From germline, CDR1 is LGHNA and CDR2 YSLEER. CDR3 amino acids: CASSQLGRVEQYF. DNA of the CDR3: TGCGCCAGCAGCCAGCTAGGGAGGGTCGAGCAGTACTTC.

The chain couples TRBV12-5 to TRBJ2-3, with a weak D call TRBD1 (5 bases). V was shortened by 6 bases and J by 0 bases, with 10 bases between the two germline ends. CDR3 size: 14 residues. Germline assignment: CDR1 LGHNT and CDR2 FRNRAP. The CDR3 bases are TGTGCTAGTGGGCAGGACACTAGCACAGATACGCAGTATTTT. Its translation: CASGQDTSTDTQYF. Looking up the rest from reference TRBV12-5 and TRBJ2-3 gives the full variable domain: DARVTQTPRHKVTEMGQEVTMRCQPILGHNTVFWYRQTMMQGLELLAYFRNRAPLDDSGMPKDRFSAEMPDATLATLKIQPSEPRDSAVYFCASGQDTSTDTQYFGPGTRLTVL.

Here the CDR3 reads CASSSGPYGYTF. CDR3 in DNA: TGTGCCAGCAGCTCAGGGCCCTATGGCTACACCTTC. This chain connects TRBV11-2 to TRBJ1-2; TRBD1 might be the D (5 bases). The CDR3 has 12 amino acids. Per the germline V gene, CDR1 is SGHAT and CDR2 is FQNNGV. V dropped 4 bases and J dropped 4 bases, with 7 bases sitting between them.

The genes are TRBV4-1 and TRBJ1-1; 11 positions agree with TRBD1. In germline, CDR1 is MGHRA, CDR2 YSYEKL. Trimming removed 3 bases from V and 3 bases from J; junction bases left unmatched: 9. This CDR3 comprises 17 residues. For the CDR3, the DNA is TGCGCCAGCAGCCATGCTGGACAGGGGGCAATCTACACTGAAGCTTTCTTT. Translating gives CASSHAGQGAIYTEAFF.

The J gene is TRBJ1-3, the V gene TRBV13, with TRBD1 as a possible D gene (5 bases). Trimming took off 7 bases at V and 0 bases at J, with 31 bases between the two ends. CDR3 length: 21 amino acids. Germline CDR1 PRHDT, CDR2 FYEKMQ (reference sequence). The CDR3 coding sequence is TGTGCCAGCACCATATACCGGCCGACAATAGTCGCGGGGACCTCTGGAAACACCATATATTTT. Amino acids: CASTIYRPTIVAGTSGNTIYF. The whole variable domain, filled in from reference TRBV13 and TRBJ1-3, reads AAGVIQSPRHLIKEKRETATLKCYPIPRHDTVYWYQQGPGQDPQFLISFYEKMQSDKGSIPDRFSAQQFSDYHSELNMSSLELGDSALYFCASTIYRPTIVAGTSGNTIYFGEGSWLTVV.

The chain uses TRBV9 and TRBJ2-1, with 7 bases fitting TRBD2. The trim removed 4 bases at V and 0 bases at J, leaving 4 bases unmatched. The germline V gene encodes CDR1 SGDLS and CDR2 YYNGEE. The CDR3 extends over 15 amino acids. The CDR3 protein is CASSTQRDSYNEQFF. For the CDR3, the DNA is TGTGCCAGCAGCACACAGCGGGACTCCTACAATGAGCAGTTCTTC.

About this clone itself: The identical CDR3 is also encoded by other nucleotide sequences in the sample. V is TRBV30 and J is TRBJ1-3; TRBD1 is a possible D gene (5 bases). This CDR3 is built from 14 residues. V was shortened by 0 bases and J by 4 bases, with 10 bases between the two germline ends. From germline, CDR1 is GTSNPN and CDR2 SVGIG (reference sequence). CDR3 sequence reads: CAWSVGGSGNTIYF. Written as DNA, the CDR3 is TGTGCCTGGAGTGTTGGGGGGTCAGGAAACACCATATATTTT.

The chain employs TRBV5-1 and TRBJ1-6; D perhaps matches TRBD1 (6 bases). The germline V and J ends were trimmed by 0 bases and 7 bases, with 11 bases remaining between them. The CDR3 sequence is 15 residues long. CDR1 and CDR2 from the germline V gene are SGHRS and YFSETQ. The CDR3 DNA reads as TGCGCCAGCAGCTTGGCAGGGGAGAGGAATTCACCCCTCCACTTT. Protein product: CASSLAGERNSPLHF.

CDR3 region: CASSWGTGPYEQYF. The CDR3 DNA sequence: TGTGCCAGCAGCTGGGGGACAGGGCCCTACGAGCAGTACTTC. J is TRBJ2-7 and V is TRBV7-8; 9 bases align to TRBD1. The CDR3 has 14 amino acids. The germline CDR1 and CDR2 sequences are SGHVS and FQNEAQ. V gave up 4 bases and J gave up 2 bases; unmatched junction bases: 3. Drawing the rest from reference TRBV7-8 and TRBJ2-7, the complete variable domain is GAGVSQSPRYKVAKRGQDVALRCDPISGHVSLFWYQQALGQGPEFLTYFQNEAQLDKSGLPSDRFFAERPEGSVSTLKIQRTQQEDSAVYLCASSWGTGPYEQYFGPGTRLTVT.

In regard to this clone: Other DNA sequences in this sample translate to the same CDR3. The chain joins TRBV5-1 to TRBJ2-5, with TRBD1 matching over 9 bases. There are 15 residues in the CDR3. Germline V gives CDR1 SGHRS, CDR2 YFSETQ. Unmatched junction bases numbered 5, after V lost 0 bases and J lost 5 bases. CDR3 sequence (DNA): TGCGCCAGCAGCTTGGCGGGACAGGGAGGGGAGACCCAGTACTTC. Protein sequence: CASSLAGQGGETQYF.

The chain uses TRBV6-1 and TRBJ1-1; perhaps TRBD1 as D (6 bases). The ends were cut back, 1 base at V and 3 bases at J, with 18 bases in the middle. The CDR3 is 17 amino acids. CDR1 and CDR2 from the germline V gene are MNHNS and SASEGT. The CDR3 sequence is CASSEGFGGRVDTEAFF. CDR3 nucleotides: TGTGCCAGCAGTGAAGGTTTCGGGGGGCGCGTCGACACTGAAGCTTTCTTT.

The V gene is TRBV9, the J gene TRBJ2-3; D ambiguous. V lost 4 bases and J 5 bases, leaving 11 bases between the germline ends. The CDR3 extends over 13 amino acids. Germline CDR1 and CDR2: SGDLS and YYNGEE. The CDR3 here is CASSPRQKDTQYF. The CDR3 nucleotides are TGTGCCAGCAGCCCTCGTCAGAAAGATACGCAGTATTTT. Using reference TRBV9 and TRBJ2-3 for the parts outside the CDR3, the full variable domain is DSGVTQTPKHLITATGQRVTLRCSPRSGDLSVYWYQQSLDQGLQFLIQYYNGEERAKGNILERFSAQQFPDLHSELNLSSLELGDSALYFCASSPRQKDTQYFGPGTRLTVL.

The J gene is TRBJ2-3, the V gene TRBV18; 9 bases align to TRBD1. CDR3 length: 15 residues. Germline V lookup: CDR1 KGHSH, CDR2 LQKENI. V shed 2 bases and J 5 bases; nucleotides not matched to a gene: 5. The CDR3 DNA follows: TGTGCCAGCTCACCAAACAGGGGGCGGCAAGATACGCAGTATTTT. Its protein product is CASSPNRGRQDTQYF.

CDR3 coding DNA: TGTGCCAGCAGTCCCTGGGAGGGGGTCAACTATGGCTACACCTTC. Its protein is CASSPWEGVNYGYTF. The gene calls are TRBV6-5 and TRBJ1-2; D possibly corresponds to TRBD1 (6 bases). Trimming pared 5 bases from V and 2 bases from J, leaving 15 bases between. The CDR3 consists of 15 residues. Germline loops: CDR1 MNHEY, CDR2 SVGAGI.

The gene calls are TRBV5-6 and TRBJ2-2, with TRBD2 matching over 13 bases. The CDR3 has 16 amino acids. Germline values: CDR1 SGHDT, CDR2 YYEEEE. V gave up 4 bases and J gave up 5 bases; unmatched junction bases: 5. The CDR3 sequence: CASSLRLAGGTGELFF. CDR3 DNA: TGTGCCAGCAGCCTCCGACTAGCGGGAGGAACCGGGGAGCTGTTTTTT. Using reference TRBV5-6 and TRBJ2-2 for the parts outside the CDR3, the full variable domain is DAGVTQSPTHLIKTRGQQVTLRCSPKSGHDTVSWYQQALGQGPQFIFQYYEEEERQRGNFPDRFSGHQFPNYSSELNVNALLLGDSALYLCASSLRLAGGTGELFFGEGSRLTVL.

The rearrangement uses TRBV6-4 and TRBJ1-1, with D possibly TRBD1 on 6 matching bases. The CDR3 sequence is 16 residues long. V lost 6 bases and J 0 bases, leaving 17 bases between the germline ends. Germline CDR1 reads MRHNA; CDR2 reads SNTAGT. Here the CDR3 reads CASSWRTERMNTEAFF. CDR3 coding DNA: TGTGCCAGCAGCTGGAGGACAGAGAGAATGAACACTGAAGCTTTCTTT.

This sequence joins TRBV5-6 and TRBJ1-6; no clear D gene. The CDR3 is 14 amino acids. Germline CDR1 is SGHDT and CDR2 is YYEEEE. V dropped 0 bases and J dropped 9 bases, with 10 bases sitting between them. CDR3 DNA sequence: TGTGCCAGCAGCTTGGGTCCCGCGGGTTCACCCCTCCACTTT. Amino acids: CASSLGPAGSPLHF. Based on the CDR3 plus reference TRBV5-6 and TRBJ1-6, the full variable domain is DAGVTQSPTHLIKTRGQQVTLRCSPKSGHDTVSWYQQALGQGPQFIFQYYEEEERQRGNFPDRFSGHQFPNYSSELNVNALLLGDSALYLCASSLGPAGSPLHFGNGTRLTVT.

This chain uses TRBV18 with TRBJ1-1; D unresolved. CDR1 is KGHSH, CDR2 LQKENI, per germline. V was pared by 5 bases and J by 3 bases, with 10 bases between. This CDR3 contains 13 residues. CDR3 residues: CASSEGSYTEAFF. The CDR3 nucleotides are TGTGCCAGCTCAGAGGGATCGTACACTGAAGCTTTCTTT.

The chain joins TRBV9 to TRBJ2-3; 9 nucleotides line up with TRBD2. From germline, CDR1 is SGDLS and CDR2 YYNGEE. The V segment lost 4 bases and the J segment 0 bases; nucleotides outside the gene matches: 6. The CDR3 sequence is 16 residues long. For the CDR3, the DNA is TGTGCCAGCAGCTTACTTAGCGGGAGCAGCACAGATACGCAGTATTTT. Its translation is CASSLLSGSSTDTQYF.

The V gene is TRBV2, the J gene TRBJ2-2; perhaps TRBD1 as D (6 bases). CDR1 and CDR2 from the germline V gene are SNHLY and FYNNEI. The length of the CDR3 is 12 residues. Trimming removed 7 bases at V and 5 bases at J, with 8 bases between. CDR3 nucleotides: TGTGCCAGCACGCAGGGGACCGGGGAGCTGTTTTTT. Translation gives CASTQGTGELFF.

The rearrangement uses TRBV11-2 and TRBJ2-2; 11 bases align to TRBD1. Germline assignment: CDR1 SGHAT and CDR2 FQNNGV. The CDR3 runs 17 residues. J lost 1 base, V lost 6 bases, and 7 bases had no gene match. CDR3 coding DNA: TGTGCCAGCAGGAAAACCGGGACAGGGGGGAACACCGGGGAGCTGTTTTTT. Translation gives CASRKTGTGGNTGELFF.

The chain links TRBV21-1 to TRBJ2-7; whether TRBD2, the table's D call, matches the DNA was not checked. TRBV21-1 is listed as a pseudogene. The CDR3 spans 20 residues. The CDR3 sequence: CASVTYNDKARTSAPYEQYF. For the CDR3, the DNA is TGTGCCAGCGTCACCTACAACGACAAGGCAAGGACTAGCGCGCCCTACGAGCAGTACTTC.

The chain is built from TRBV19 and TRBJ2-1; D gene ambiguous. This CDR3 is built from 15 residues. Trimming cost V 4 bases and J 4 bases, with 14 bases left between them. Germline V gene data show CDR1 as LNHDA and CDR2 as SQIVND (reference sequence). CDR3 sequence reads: CASSTPYPGYNEQFF. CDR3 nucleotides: TGTGCCAGTAGTACCCCCTACCCAGGTTACAATGAGCAGTTCTTC. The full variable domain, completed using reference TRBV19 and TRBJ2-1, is DGGITQSPKYLFRKEGQNVTLSCEQNLNHDAMYWYRQDPGQGLRLIYYSQIVNDFQKGDIAEGYSVSREKKESFPLTVTSAQKNPTAFYLCASSTPYPGYNEQFFGPGTRLTVL.

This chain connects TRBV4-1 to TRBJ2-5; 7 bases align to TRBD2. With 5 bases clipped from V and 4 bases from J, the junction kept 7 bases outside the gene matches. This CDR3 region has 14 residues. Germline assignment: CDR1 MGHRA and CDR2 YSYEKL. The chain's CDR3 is CASSFGLVGETQYF. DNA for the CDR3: TGCGCCAGCAGCTTCGGACTAGTTGGAGAGACCCAGTACTTC.

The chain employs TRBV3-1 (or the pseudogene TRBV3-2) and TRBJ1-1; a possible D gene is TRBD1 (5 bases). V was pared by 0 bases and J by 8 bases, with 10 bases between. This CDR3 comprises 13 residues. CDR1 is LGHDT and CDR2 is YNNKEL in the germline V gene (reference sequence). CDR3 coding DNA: TGTGCCAGCAGCCAAGACCGCAGGGTAGAAGCTTTCTTT. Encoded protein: CASSQDRRVEAFF.

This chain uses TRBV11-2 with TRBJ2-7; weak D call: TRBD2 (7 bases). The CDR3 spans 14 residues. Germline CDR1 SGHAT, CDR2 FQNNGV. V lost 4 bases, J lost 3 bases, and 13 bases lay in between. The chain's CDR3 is CASSSGGGLYEQYF. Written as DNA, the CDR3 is TGTGCCAGCAGCTCTGGGGGGGGCCTCTACGAGCAGTACTTC.

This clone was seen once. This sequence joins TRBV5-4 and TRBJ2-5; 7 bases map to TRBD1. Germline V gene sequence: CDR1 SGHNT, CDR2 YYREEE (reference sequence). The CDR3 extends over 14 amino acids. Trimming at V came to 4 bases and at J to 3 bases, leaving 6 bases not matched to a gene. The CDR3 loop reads CASSIRDRKETQYF. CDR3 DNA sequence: TGTGCCAGCAGCATACGGGACAGAAAAGAGACCCAGTACTTC.

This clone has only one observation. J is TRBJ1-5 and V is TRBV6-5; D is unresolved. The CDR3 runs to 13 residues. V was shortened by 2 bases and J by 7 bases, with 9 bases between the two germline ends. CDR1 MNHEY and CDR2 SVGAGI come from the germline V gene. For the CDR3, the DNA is TGTGCCAGCAGTTACGCGGTCGGACAGCCCCAGCATTTT. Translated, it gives CASSYAVGQPQHF.